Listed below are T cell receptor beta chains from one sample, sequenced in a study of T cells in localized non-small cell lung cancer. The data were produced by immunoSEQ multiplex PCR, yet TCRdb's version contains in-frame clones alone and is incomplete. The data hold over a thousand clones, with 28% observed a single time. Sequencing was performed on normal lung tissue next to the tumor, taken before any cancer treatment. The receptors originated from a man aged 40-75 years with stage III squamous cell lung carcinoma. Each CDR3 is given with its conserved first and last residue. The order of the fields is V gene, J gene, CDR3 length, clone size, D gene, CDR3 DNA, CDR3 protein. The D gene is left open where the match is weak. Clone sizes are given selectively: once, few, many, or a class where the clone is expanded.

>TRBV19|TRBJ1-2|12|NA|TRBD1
TGTGCCAGTATCTCGGGACAGTATGGCTACACCTTC
CASISGQYGYTF
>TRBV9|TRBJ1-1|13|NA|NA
TGTGCCAGCAGCGTAGAAAGGAACACTGAAGCTTTCTTT
CASSVERNTEAFF
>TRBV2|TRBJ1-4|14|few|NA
TGTGCCAGCAGCAGGGTCAGAGCTAATGAAAAACTGTTTTTT
CASSRVRANEKLFF
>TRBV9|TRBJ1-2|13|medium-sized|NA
TGTGCCAGCAGCGTAGGGGGTTATTCCGGCTACACCTTC
CASSVGGYSGYTF
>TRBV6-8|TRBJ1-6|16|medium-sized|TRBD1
TGTGCCAGCAGTTTTGGACAGGGGGCTGGGAATTCACCCCTCCACTTT
CASSFGQGAGNSPLHF
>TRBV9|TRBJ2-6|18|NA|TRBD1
TGTGCCAGCAGCCCGGACCCCCGAACAGGGGCTGGGGCCAACGTCCTGACTTTC
CASSPDPRTGAGANVLTF
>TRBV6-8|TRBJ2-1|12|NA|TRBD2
TGTGCCAGCAGGAGAACTAGCGGAGAGCAGTTCTTC
CASRRTSGEQFF
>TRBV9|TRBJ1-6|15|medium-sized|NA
TGTGCCAGCAGCGGGACTGGGGGGGCAAATTCACCCCTCCACTTT
CASSGTGGANSPLHF
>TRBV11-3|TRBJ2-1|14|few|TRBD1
TGTGCCAGCAGCCCTTGGACAGGGCACAATGAGCAGTTCTTC
CASSPWTGHNEQFF
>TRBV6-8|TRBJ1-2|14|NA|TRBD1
TGTGCCATCAGTGGGAGCGGGACAGGGCACGGCTACACCTTC
CAISGSGTGHGYTF
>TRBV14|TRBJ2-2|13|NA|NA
TGTGCCAGCAGGGAACAGGGAACAGGGGAGCTGTTTTTT
CASREQGTGELFF
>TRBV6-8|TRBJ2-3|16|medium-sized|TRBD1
TGTGCCAGCAGAAGCCCGCCGGACAGGGGCACAGATACGCAGTATTTT
CASRSPPDRGTDTQYF
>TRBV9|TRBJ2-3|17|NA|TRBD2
TGTGCCAGCAGCAAAACGGGACTAGCGGGGGCCACAAATACGCAGTATTTT
CASSKTGLAGATNTQYF
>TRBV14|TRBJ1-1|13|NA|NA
TGTGCCACCCGGGTCGCCACGGAGACTGAAGCTTTCTTT
CATRVATETEAFF
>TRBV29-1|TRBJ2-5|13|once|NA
TGCAGCGTCTCGGACCGGCTCCAAGAGACCCAGTACTTC
CSVSDRLQETQYF
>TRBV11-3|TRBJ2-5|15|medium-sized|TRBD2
TGTGCCAGCAGCTTGCGCGGGGGGTTTCAAGAGACCCAGTACTTC
CASSLRGGFQETQYF
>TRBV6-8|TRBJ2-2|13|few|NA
TGTGCCAGCGTCAGAGAAGGGACCGGGGAACTGTTTTTT
CASVREGTGELFF
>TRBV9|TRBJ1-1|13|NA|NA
TGTGCCAGCAGCGGGACAGCGAACACTGAAGCTTTCTTT
CASSGTANTEAFF
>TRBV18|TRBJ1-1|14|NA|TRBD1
TGTGCCAGCTCACCTGGACAGGGGTCTACTGAAGCTTTCTTT
CASSPGQGSTEAFF
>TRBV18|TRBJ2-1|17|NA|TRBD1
TGTGCCAGCTCACCGAGGTCTCCAGGGGGCGCCCACAATGAGCAGTTCTTC
CASSPRSPGGAHNEQFF
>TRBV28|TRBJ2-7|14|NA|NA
TGTGCCAGCAGTTTATCGGGCCGCTCCTACGAGCAGTACTTC
CASSLSGRSYEQYF
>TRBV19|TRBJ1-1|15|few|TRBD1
TGTGCCAGTAGTATAGATGGGACAGGCAGCACTGAAGCTTTCTTT
CASSIDGTGSTEAFF
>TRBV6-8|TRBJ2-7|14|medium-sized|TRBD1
TGTGCCATCAGTCCGGGACAGCCACAGTACGAGCAGTACTTC
CAISPGQPQYEQYF
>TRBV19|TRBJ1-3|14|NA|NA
TGTGCCAGTAGTTCCGGGGGCTCTGGAAACACCATATATTTT
CASSSGGSGNTIYF
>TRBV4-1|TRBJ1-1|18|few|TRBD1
TGCGCCAGCAGCCAAGACCCCGGGACAGGGGGTTTGAACACTGAAGCTTTCTTT
CASSQDPGTGGLNTEAFF
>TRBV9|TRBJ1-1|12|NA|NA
TGTGCCAGCAGTACAGGTTCCACTGAAGCTTTCTTT
CASSTGSTEAFF
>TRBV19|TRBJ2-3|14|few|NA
TGTGCCAGTAGTAGTGACAGGCTCACAGATACGCAGTATTTT
CASSSDRLTDTQYF
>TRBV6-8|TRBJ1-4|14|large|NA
TGTGCCAGCAGTGAGATCCAGGAGCGAGAAAAACTGTTTTTT
CASSEIQEREKLFF
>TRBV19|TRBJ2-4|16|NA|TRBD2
TGTGCCAGTAGTATCGGCATCCCTAGCGGGGGTAACATTCAGTACTTC
CASSIGIPSGGNIQYF
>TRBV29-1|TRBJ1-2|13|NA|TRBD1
TGCAGCGTGGCCGGGACAGTTAACTATGGCTACACCTTC
CSVAGTVNYGYTF
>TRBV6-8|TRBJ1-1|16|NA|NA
TGTGCCAGCAGGGCCCGGCCCAGGGGAGGGAACACTGAAGCTTTCTTT
CASRARPRGGNTEAFF
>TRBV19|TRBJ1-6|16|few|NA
TGTGCCAGTAGTATACCCACGGGACTGGATAATTCACCCCTCCACTTT
CASSIPTGLDNSPLHF
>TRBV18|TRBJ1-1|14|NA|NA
TGTGCCAGCTCACCGACCAGGAGGGACACTGAAGCTTTCTTT
CASSPTRRDTEAFF
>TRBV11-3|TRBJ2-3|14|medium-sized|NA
TGTGCCAGCAGCTTAGGGGGGGCATCAGATACGCAGTATTTT
CASSLGGASDTQYF
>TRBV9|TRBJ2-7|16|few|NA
TGTGCCAGCAGCGTAGCTTCAGCTATGGAGGTCCACGAGCAGTACTTC
CASSVASAMEVHEQYF
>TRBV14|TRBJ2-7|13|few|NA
TGTGCCAGCCGGGCCTCAGGGGTTTACGAGCAGTACTTC
CASRASGVYEQYF
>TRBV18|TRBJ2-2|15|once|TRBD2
TGTGCCAGCTCGGCCGGGACTAGCGAAACCGGGGAGCTGTTTTTT
CASSAGTSETGELFF
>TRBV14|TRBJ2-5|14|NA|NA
TGTGCCAGCAGCCAAGAAGAAAGGTTTGGGACCCAGTACTTC
CASSQEERFGTQYF
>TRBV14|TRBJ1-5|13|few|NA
TGTGCCAGCAGCCAAGCAGGCCTTCAGCCCCAGCATTTT
CASSQAGLQPQHF
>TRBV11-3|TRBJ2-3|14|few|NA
TGTGCCAGCAGCTTTCCCCAGGGTACAGATACGCAGTATTTT
CASSFPQGTDTQYF
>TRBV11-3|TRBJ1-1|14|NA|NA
TGTGCCAGCAGCCTAAGGTCGGGGGACACTGAAGCTTTCTTT
CASSLRSGDTEAFF
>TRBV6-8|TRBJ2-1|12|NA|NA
TGTGCCAGCGGGGAGTATGGCCATGAGCAGTTCTTC
CASGEYGHEQFF
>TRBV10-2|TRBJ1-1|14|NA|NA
TGCGCCAGCAGTGGAAACAGGGTGGGTACTGAAGCTTTCTTT
CASSGNRVGTEAFF
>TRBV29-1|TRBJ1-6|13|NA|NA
TGCAGCGTTGTTTTTACCAGGGGTTCACCCCTCCACTTT
CSVVFTRGSPLHF